Reported below is one T cell receptor beta chain. RNA was extracted with the RNeasy kit, and a quantity of roughly 0.5 to 1 ug was reverse transcribed using random hexamers. TCRdb re-called the immunoSEQ multiplex PCR reads through MiXCR, storing one row per CDR3 protein. Found here are some 120,000 distinct CDR3 sequences, around nine tenths of them singletons; the top ten hold more than 0.13%. The V end was cut by 5 bases, the J end by 4 bases, with 18 bases between. CDR1 and CDR2 from the germline V gene are DFQATT and SNEGSKA (reference sequence). The CDR3 totals 15 residues. The sample belongs to a study of CD8 T cells in Susac syndrome.

This clonotype was sampled from a human donor in good health. The sequencing input was CD4+ T cells from PBMCs. The chain is built from TRBV20-1 and TRBJ2-1, with D possibly matching TRBD2 (5 bases). The chain's CDR3 is CSAPRPSGMYNEQFF. The CDR3 nucleotides read TGCAGTGCTCCCCGCCCGAGCGGAATGTACAATGAGCAGTTCTTC.